A selection of T cell receptor beta chains follows, all from one sample in a study of blood T cell repertoires in COVID-19. Data came from immunoSEQ multiplex PCR; TCRdb stores just in-frame clones and leaves some out. The data show about 150,000 clones, more than 70% seen once. Sequencing input: peripheral blood. The receptor source for this set is a human donor in a cohort sampled during active COVID-19. The CDR3 runs from the conserved cysteine through the conserved F or W. A D gene is named only where the DNA matches it firmly. Size is stated for part of the rows, as once, few or many counts, or as a class when the clone is expanded.

cdr3_nt	cdr3_aa	clone_size	v_call	j_call	d_call
TGCGCCAGCAGCCCCTACCGGGACTCCTCGTATACCGGGGAGCTGTTTTTT	CASSPYRDSSYTGELFF	-	TRBV4-3	TRBJ2-2	-
TGCGCCAGCAGTGAGGAACTGACGACAGCTGAAGCTTTCTTT	CASSEELTTAEAFF	-	TRBV10-2	TRBJ1-1	-
TGTGCCAGCAGCTTAACTGGGACAGCGAACACCGGGGAGCTGTTTTTT	CASSLTGTANTGELFF	-	TRBV7-3	TRBJ2-2	TRBD1
TGCGCCAGCAGCGAGACAGGGGGTAACCTCGAGCAGTACTTC	CASSETGGNLEQYF	-	TRBV5-1	TRBJ2-7	TRBD1
TGCGCCAGCAACCCAGGGGCCTCTGGGGCCAACGTCCTGACTTTC	CASNPGASGANVLTF	-	TRBV5-1	TRBJ2-6	-
TGTGCCAGCTCACTCCCAGCGGGGGAGCAGTACTTC	CASSLPAGEQYF	-	TRBV18	TRBJ2-7	TRBD2
TGTGCCAGCAGTTATGTCTCTAACTATGGCTACACCTTC	CASSYVSNYGYTF	-	TRBV6-5	TRBJ1-2	-
TGTGCCAGCAGCAGACGAGGAGGGACAGATACGCAGTATTTT	CASSRRGGTDTQYF	once	TRBV5-6	TRBJ2-3	-
TGCGCCAGCAGCTTGGGGACAGGGGGCAGAGAGACCCAGTACTTC	CASSLGTGGRETQYF	-	TRBV5-1	TRBJ2-5	TRBD1
TGCAGCGTTGATGGCCCGGGTTCCACTGGGGCCAACGTCCTGACTTTC	CSVDGPGSTGANVLTF	-	TRBV29-1	TRBJ2-6	-
TGTGCCAGCAGCGTATGGGCTTCAGTTCCAGGGCACAGCAATCAGCCCCAGCATTTT	CASSVWASVPGHSNQPQHF	-	TRBV6-2/TRBV6-3	TRBJ1-5	-
TGTGCCAGCAGTGAACAGGCCTCTGGAAACACCATATATTTT	CASSEQASGNTIYF	once	TRBV6-1	TRBJ1-3	-
TGTGCCAGCAGCGGGAAGTGGGGGACTAGCGGGATGAACTCCTACAATGAGCAGTTCTTC	CASSGKWGTSGMNSYNEQFF	-	TRBV9	TRBJ2-1	TRBD2
TGTGCCAGCAGCTTCCGGACAGGGCACTCTGGAAACACCATATATTTT	CASSFRTGHSGNTIYF	-	TRBV14	TRBJ1-3	TRBD1
TGCGCCAGCAGCAGGGGTTCAGTCTCCTACGAGCAGTACTTC	CASSRGSVSYEQYF	-	TRBV5-1	TRBJ2-7	-
TGTGCCAGCAGCTTACCAGGACCGGCTAGCGGCTACAATGAGCAGTTCTTC	CASSLPGPASGYNEQFF	once	TRBV7-3	TRBJ2-1	TRBD2
TGTGCCAGCAGTGGGACAGGGGGCGAAGGTATTATCGGGGAGCTGTTTTTT	CASSGTGGEGIIGELFF	-	TRBV6-1	TRBJ2-2	TRBD1
TGTGCCAGCAGCGGGGTCTACGAGCAGTACTTC	CASSGVYEQYF	once	TRBV6-5	TRBJ2-7	-